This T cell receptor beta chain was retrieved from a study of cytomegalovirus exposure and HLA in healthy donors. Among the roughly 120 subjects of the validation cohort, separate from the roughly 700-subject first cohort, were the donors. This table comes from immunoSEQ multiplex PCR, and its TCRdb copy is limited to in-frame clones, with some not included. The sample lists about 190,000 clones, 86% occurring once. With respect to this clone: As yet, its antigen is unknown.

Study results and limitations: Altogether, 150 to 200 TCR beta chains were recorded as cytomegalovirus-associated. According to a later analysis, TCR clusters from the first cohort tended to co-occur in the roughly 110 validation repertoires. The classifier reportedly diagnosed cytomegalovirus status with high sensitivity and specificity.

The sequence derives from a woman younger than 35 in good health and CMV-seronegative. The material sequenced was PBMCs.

CDR3 in DNA: TGTGCCAGCAGCCCGTCCGGGACACAAAACACCGGGGAGCTGTTTTTT. Amino acid sequence: CASSPSGTQNTGELFF. The chain links TRBV11-3 to TRBJ2-2; TRBD1 is a possible D gene (6 bases). This CDR3 comprises 16 residues. The V end lost 5 bases, the J end lost 2 bases, and 15 bases lay between the germline ends. CDR1 and CDR2 from the germline V gene are SGHNT and YENEEA.